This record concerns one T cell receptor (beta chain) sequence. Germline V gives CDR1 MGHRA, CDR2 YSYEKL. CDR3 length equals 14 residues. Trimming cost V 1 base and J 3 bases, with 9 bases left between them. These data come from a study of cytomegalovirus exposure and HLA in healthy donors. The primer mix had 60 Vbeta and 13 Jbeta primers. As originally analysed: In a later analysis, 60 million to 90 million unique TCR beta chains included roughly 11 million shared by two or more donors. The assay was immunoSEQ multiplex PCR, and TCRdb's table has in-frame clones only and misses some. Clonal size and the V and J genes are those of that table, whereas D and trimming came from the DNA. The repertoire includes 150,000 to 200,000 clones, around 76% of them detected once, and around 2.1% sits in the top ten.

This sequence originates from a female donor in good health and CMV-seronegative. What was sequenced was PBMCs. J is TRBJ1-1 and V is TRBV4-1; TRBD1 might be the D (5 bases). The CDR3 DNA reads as TGCGCCAGCAGCCAAGGCAGGGTGGACACTGAAGCTTTCTTT. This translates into CASSQGRVDTEAFF.